These T cell receptor beta chains were read from a single sample in a study of shared clonotypes between healthy human individuals. The repertoire was sequenced with immunoSEQ multiplex PCR; TCRdb's copy has only in-frame clones and lacks some. The data contain some 2,500,000 clones, 93% of them seen just once; the ten biggest clones take up more than 0.35%. The sample comprised naive CD4+ T cells from PBMCs. Source of these receptors: a young man in good health. Some clones in this sample may be carry-over from other donors' samples. CDR3s include the opening cysteine and the closing phenylalanine or tryptophan. Each record gives: J gene, V gene, CDR3 protein.

>TRBJ2-7|TRBV27
CASSLRGSGTFSYEQYF
>TRBJ2-5|TRBV7-9
CASSLDREETQYF
>TRBJ2-5|TRBV30
CARATVLQETQYF
>TRBJ1-5|TRBV5-1
CASSLAGVSNQPQHF
>TRBJ1-1|TRBV28
CASRRDRSNTEAFF
>TRBJ2-2|TRBV27
CASSLRGGDASNTGELFF
>TRBJ1-2|TRBV20-1
CSARTYYGYTF
>TRBJ1-4|TRBV29-1
CSVGLREKLFF
>TRBJ2-3|TRBV2
CASKSTDRQYF
>TRBJ2-3|TRBV4-3
CASSQDLAVTDTQYF
>TRBJ2-5|TRBV5-4
CASTEGRRQETQYF
>TRBJ2-7|TRBV28
CASSFRSYEQYF
>TRBJ1-2|TRBV30
CAWRKTGELSYGYTF
>TRBJ1-1|TRBV18
CASSPPGDGPEAFF
>TRBJ1-4|TRBV19
CASSSALVEKLFF
>TRBJ2-2|TRBV28
CASSSPNTGELFF
>TRBJ1-1|TRBV9
CASSVGQHTNTEAFF
>TRBJ1-1|TRBV4-1
CASSQGGSEAFF
>TRBJ1-2|TRBV5-1
CASSFKSSGYTF
>TRBJ2-7|TRBV11-1
CASSSATAREQYF
>TRBJ1-2|TRBV19
CASSLTGGDGYGYTF
>TRBJ2-2|TRBV9
CASSGRTSANTGELFF
>TRBJ2-2|TRBV7-2
CASSGTRGNTGELFF
>TRBJ2-1|TRBV7-2
CASSLGGAYGEQFF
>TRBJ1-2|TRBV6-6
CASSVGRESYTF
>TRBJ2-7|TRBV19
CASSIFGTVSEQYF
>TRBJ2-1|TRBV12-5
CASGSWTGSRNEQFF
>TRBJ1-3|TRBV5-1
CASRAPSGNTIYF
>TRBJ2-2|TRBV5-1
CASSLEGAATGELFF
>TRBJ1-4|TRBV5-4
CASSGDRLNEKLFF
>TRBJ2-3|TRBV19
CASSPPGRVGTDTQYF
>TRBJ2-5|TRBV18
CASSPPHADMGTQYF
>TRBJ2-2|TRBV28
CASRGTSGSVELFF
>TRBJ2-1|TRBV4-3
CASSQVPTSGRGNEQFF
>TRBJ1-1|TRBV2
CASTPEARPAFF
>TRBJ2-2|TRBV10-1
CASSSGTGANTGELFF
>TRBJ2-1|TRBV7-2
CASSLAPSGSGYNEQFF
>TRBJ1-1|TRBV7-9
CASRLGYGEAFF
>TRBJ2-1|TRBV5-1
CASRYQGLANEQFF